Listed below are T cell receptor beta chains from one sample, sequenced in a study of long-term antiretroviral therapy in people with HIV. Profiled with immunoSEQ multiplex PCR; TCRdb holds only in-frame clones, not every one. This table has some 20,000 clones, about 77% appearing once. Here the sequenced sample was unsorted PBMCs, taken at the start of antiretroviral therapy, before treatment. The receptors originated from a woman between 35 and 50 years old with HIV. The CDR3 runs from the conserved cysteine through the conserved F or W. The D gene is left open where the match is weak. Expanded clones get a size class; other rows say once, few or many, or leave the size out.

V	J	D	size	CDR3	DNA
TRBV13	TRBJ2-7	-	once	CASSTRTGPIYSYEQYF	TGTGCCAGCAGCACCCGTACAGGGCCCATCTACTCCTACGAGCAGTACTTC
TRBV11-2	TRBJ2-2	-	-	CASSFRASGELFF	TGTGCCAGCAGCTTTAGAGCGTCCGGGGAGCTGTTTTTT
TRBV19	TRBJ2-7	TRBD2	-	CASSPGTSGGLPYEQYF	TGTGCCAGTAGTCCCGGGACTAGCGGGGGCCTTCCCTACGAGCAGTACTTC
TRBV11-2	TRBJ2-6	TRBD1	-	CASSLGVGQGARGANVLTF	TGTGCCAGCAGCTTAGGGGTAGGGCAGGGGGCGCGCGGGGCCAACGTCCTGACTTTC
TRBV6-5	TRBJ2-7	TRBD1	once	CASSLTGALSEQYF	TGTGCCAGCAGCCTGACAGGGGCGCTCTCCGAGCAGTACTTC
TRBV7-2	TRBJ2-3	TRBD2	-	CASSLLAEVGDTQYF	TGTGCCAGCAGCCTACTAGCGGAGGTAGGGGATACGCAGTATTTT
TRBV28	TRBJ2-4	-	once	CASSPPAGRYIQYF	TGTGCCAGCAGTCCCCCGGCAGGGAGGTACATTCAGTACTTC
TRBV4-1	TRBJ2-3	-	-	CASSQGPSSADTQYF	TGCGCCAGCAGCCAAGGTCCCTCAAGCGCAGATACGCAGTATTTT
TRBV2	TRBJ2-2	-	-	CASKEGSNTGELFF	TGTGCCAGCAAGGAGGGGTCGAACACCGGGGAGCTGTTTTTT
TRBV4-3	TRBJ1-1	-	-	CASSQDLKPVTEAFF	TGCGCCAGCAGCCAAGATCTGAAGCCGGTCACTGAAGCCTTCTTT
TRBV15	TRBJ2-7	TRBD2	-	CATSRTSGVSYEQYF	TGTGCCACCAGCCGGACTAGCGGGGTATCCTACGAGCAGTACTTC